The 28 T cell receptor beta chains given below trace back to one sample, sequenced in a study of beta chain features in type 1 diabetes (dated by TCRdb to 2016 to 2019). Libraries were prepared through the immunoSEQ multiplex PCR assay. The entire amount of isolated RNA was reverse transcribed using the High Capacity cDNA Reverse Transcription Kit, so the sequenced TCRB transcripts were expressed ones. The clones in this table, taken by TCRdb from immuneACCESS, are in-frame only. Not every clone is retained; where verified, under half of the shortfall comes from an unresolved V gene, and the cause of the rest is unknown. In this sample the table shows about 140,000 clones, 6.9% of which occur a single time. Approximately 1.4% of the sample lies in the top ten. Sequencing input: central memory CD4+ T cells from blood. The receptors come from a woman between 25 and 40 years old in good health.

This clone has just a few counts. The V and J genes are TRBV18 and TRBJ2-7; weak D call: TRBD2 (5 bases). The CDR3 has 13 residues. CDR1 is KGHSH, CDR2 LQKENI, per germline. V lost 8 bases to trimming and J lost 4 bases, with 15 bases between them. CDR3 in amino acids: CASSRTPGYEQYF. CDR3 sequence (DNA): TGTGCCAGCAGTAGGACTCCAGGATACGAGCAGTACTTC.

This sequence joins TRBV7-2 and TRBJ2-7; D is undetermined. Trimming removed 5 bases at V and 4 bases at J, with 12 bases between. Germline V gives CDR1 SGHTA, CDR2 FQGNSA. The CDR3 is made up of 13 amino acids. The CDR3 reads CASSAQLDYEQYF. CDR3 sequence (DNA): TGTGCCAGCAGCGCCCAGCTAGATTACGAGCAGTACTTC.

This clone came up a few times. This sequence joins TRBV7-9 and TRBJ1-2; D gene unclear. CDR3 length: 12 amino acids. The ends were cut back, 5 bases at V and 8 bases at J, with 12 bases in the middle. Germline CDR1 SEHNR, CDR2 FQNEAQ (reference sequence). For the CDR3, the DNA is TGTGCCAGCAGCGCGTCTACCCAAGGCTACACCTTC. Amino acids: CASSASTQGYTF. Looking up the rest from reference TRBV7-9 and TRBJ1-2 gives the full variable domain: DTGVSQNPRHKITKRGQNVTFRCDPISEHNRLYWYRQTLGQGPEFLTYFQNEAQLEKSRLLSDRFSAERPKGSFSTLEIQRTEQGDSAMYLCASSASTQGYTFGSGTRLTVV.

V usage is TRBV7-2 and J usage is TRBJ1-4, with a weak D call TRBD1 (5 bases). Trimming removed 5 bases at V and 8 bases at J, with 9 bases between. Per the germline V gene, CDR1 is SGHTA and CDR2 is FQGNSA. This CDR3 comprises 12 residues. The CDR3 nucleotides are TGTGCCAGCAGCCCCAGACAGGAAAAACTGTTTTTT. Amino acids: CASSPRQEKLFF.

This clone was counted between two and nine times. A read error may produce the germline difference seen at one junction end. The chain recombines TRBV7-7 with TRBJ2-5; possible D gene TRBD1, 6 bases. Per germline, CDR1 SSHAT and CDR2 FNYEAQ (reference sequence). This CDR3 has 16 residues. The CDR3 nucleotides are TGTGCTAGCAGCGCCAGTCAGGGGTACGGACAAGAGACCCAGTACTTC. It is translated as CASSASQGYGQETQYF.

V usage is TRBV7-2 and J usage is TRBJ2-7, with D possibly matching TRBD1 (5 bases). The CDR3 covers 13 residues. CDR1 SGHTA and CDR2 FQGNSA come from the germline V gene. The V and J ends lost 0 bases and 7 bases respectively, with 10 bases between them. CDR3 DNA: TGTGCCAGCAGCTTAGCAGGGGATAGGGAGCAGTACTTC. It codes for CASSLAGDREQYF.

This clone was recorded a few times. The chain combines TRBV30 with TRBJ2-7; 7 bases agree with TRBD2. Germline V CDR1 and CDR2: GTSNPN, SVGIG (reference sequence). The J segment lost 1 base and the V segment lost 0 bases, leaving 3 bases of the junction unmatched. This CDR3 is 14 amino acids long. Here the CDR3 DNA reads TGTGCCTGGAGTGTATATAGCGGGTCCTACGAGCAGTACTTC. The encoded protein is CAWSVYSGSYEQYF.

The gene calls are TRBV28 and TRBJ1-2; weak D call: TRBD1 (5 bases). Germline V gene sequence: CDR1 MDHEN, CDR2 SYDVKM. Trimming took off 6 bases at V and 0 bases at J, with 11 bases between the two ends. The CDR3 has 14 residues. CDR3 bases: TGTGCCAGCAGGGCAGGGCAGGCTAACTATGGCTACACCTTC. This sequence encodes CASRAGQANYGYTF.

The chain has TRBV15 and TRBJ2-1, with 13 nucleotides matching TRBD2. Germline V gives CDR1 LNHNV, CDR2 YYDKDF (reference sequence). CDR3 length: 15 residues. V gave up 5 bases and J gave up 3 bases; unmatched junction bases: 1. The CDR3 nucleotides are TGTGCCACCAGCGGGACTAGCGGGATCTACAATGAGCAGTTCTTC. This codes for CATSGTSGIYNEQFF. Looking up the rest from reference TRBV15 and TRBJ2-1 gives the full variable domain: DAMVIQNPRYQVTQFGKPVTLSCSQTLNHNVMYWYQQKSSQAPKLLFHYYDKDFNNEADTPDNFQSRRPNTSFCFLDIRSPGLGDTAMYLCATSGTSGIYNEQFFGPGTRLTVL.

This clone was detected ten times or more. The chain links TRBV9 to TRBJ2-7; possible D gene TRBD2, 5 bases. Per the germline V gene, CDR1 is SGDLS and CDR2 is YYNGEE. The CDR3 length is 15 residues. V lost 2 bases to trimming and J lost 2 bases, with 14 bases between them. The CDR3 DNA follows: TGTGCCAGCAGCGTGGACCCCCTCGGGGCCTACGAGCAGTACTTC. It specifies CASSVDPLGAYEQYF.

This clone was detected many times. The V gene is TRBV7-9, the J gene TRBJ1-5; possibly TRBD1 for D (5 bases). V lost 5 bases, J lost 5 bases, and 7 bases lay in between. Per the germline V gene, CDR1 is SEHNR and CDR2 is FQNEAQ (reference sequence). CDR3 length: 12 amino acids. The CDR3 here is CASSEGDQPQHF. The CDR3 DNA follows: TGTGCCAGCAGCGAAGGGGATCAGCCCCAGCATTTT.

The genes are TRBV28 and TRBJ1-2; 10 bases are a match to TRBD1. CDR1 MDHEN and CDR2 SYDVKM come from the germline V gene. CDR3 size: 14 residues. The trim removed 6 bases at V and 7 bases at J, leaving 8 bases unmatched. For the CDR3, the DNA is TGTGCCAGCAGCCCTTCATGGGACAGGGGTGGCTACACCTTC. Residues: CASSPSWDRGGYTF.

The table lists this clone with many counts. V is TRBV18 and J is TRBJ2-7; TRBD2 aligns across 8 bases. Germline CDR1 is KGHSH and CDR2 is LQKENI. Trimming removed 5 bases from V and 3 bases from J; junction bases left unmatched: 3. The CDR3 totals 13 residues. The CDR3: CASSSGLDYEQYF. For the CDR3, the DNA is TGTGCCAGCTCATCGGGACTAGACTACGAGCAGTACTTC.

This clone was seen a few times. V and J are TRBV5-1 and TRBJ2-2, with 10 bases aligning to TRBD1. CDR3 length: 15 residues. Germline trimming cut 3 bases from V and 7 bases from J; bases unmatched to any gene: 6. From germline, CDR1 is SGHRS and CDR2 YFSETQ. The CDR3 region is CASSSTGGDIGELFF. The DNA of the CDR3 is TGCGCCAGCAGCTCGACAGGGGGCGATATCGGGGAGCTGTTTTTT.

This clone was picked up a small number of times. This rearrangement joins TRBV27 to TRBJ1-2, with no clear D. Germline lookup yields CDR1 MNHEY and CDR2 SMNVEV (reference sequence). V was trimmed by 0 bases and J by 6 bases, leaving 17 bases between them. The CDR3 covers 16 residues. As DNA, the CDR3 is TGTGCCAGCAGTTTATCGGGCGGGAATCGGTGGGATGGCTACACCTTC. Translation: CASSLSGGNRWDGYTF.

This clone was seen only a few times. The V and J genes are TRBV4-1 and TRBJ2-2, with 9 bases aligning to TRBD1. This CDR3 has 14 amino acids. Germline V gives CDR1 MGHRA, CDR2 YSYEKL. The ends lost 8 bases at V and 1 base at J; junction bases unmatched: 2. The CDR3 loop is CASSDRGNTGELFF. Written as DNA, the CDR3 is TGCGCCAGCTCGGACAGGGGGAACACCGGGGAGCTGTTTTTT.

This clone was counted at least ten times. This rearrangement joins TRBV28 to TRBJ1-4; possible D gene TRBD1, 5 bases. The CDR3 is 15 residues long. V gave up 6 bases and J gave up 6 bases, with 17 bases separating them. Looked up from germline, CDR1 is MDHEN and CDR2 is SYDVKM. The CDR3 coding sequence is TGTGCCAGCAGGAGTTCAGGGTCAGGGTATGAAAAACTGTTTTTT. Translated, it gives CASRSSGSGYEKLFF.

This clone was detected only a few times. The genes are TRBV4-2 and TRBJ2-5, with TRBD2 matching 8 bases. The germline V gene encodes CDR1 LGHNA and CDR2 YNFKEQ. V was pared by 2 bases and J by 5 bases, with 7 bases of the junction left unmatched. This CDR3 spans 15 amino acids. The DNA for the CDR3 is TGTGCCAGCAGCCAAAAGACTAGCGACCGGGAGACCCAGTACTTC. This gives the protein CASSQKTSDRETQYF.

The chain employs TRBV19 and TRBJ2-2; 8 bases map to TRBD1. The V and J ends lost 6 bases and 6 bases, in that order; junction bases with no gene match: 3. Per the germline V gene, CDR1 is LNHDA and CDR2 is SQIVND (reference sequence). There are 13 residues in the CDR3. CDR3 amino acids: CASRQGAAGELFF. DNA of the CDR3: TGTGCCAGTAGGCAGGGGGCCGCCGGGGAGCTGTTTTTT.

This clone was found a few times. The rearrangement links TRBV28 to TRBJ2-7; tentatively, D is TRBD2 (7 bases). Trimming removed 7 bases from V and 0 bases from J, with 16 bases in between. The CDR3 extends over 15 amino acids. Germline lookup yields CDR1 MDHEN and CDR2 SYDVKM. The CDR3 reads CASIPGGGVSYEQYF. The CDR3 coding sequence is TGTGCCAGCATCCCAGGAGGGGGGGTCTCCTACGAGCAGTACTTC.

This clone was picked up a small number of times. The chain links TRBV14 to TRBJ1-1; tentatively, D is TRBD1 (5 bases). Deletions cut 4 bases from V and 5 bases from J, with 14 bases between. The CDR3 length is 14 residues. Germline CDR1 reads SGHDN; CDR2 reads FVKESK. CDR3 amino acids: CASSPWRGWTEAFF. The CDR3 bases are TGTGCCAGCAGCCCATGGAGGGGCTGGACTGAAGCTTTCTTT.

A remark on this clone: Possible read error: a much larger clone is one base away. This CDR3 reads CASSQDAGGYGYTF. CDR3 coding DNA: TGTGCCAGCTCACAAGACGCCGGGGGCTATGGCTACACCTTC. The V call is TRBV18, the J call TRBJ1-2; D may be TRBD1 (5 bases). This CDR3 comprises 14 residues. V shed 4 bases and J shed 4 bases, with 13 bases lying between them. The germline V gene has CDR1 KGHSH and CDR2 LQKENI.

The J gene is TRBJ2-7, the V gene TRBV7-2, with 9 bases lining up with TRBD1. V lost 4 bases and J lost 1; bases outside the gene matches: 2. The CDR3 has 14 residues. The germline CDR1 and CDR2 sequences are SGHTA and FQGNSA. The CDR3 coding sequence is TGTGCCAGCAGCTGGGACAGGGAATCCTACGAGCAGTACTTC. Amino acids: CASSWDRESYEQYF.

This clone has only a few counts. The rearrangement links TRBV15 to TRBJ2-7, with D perhaps matching TRBD2 (6 bases). This CDR3 comprises 15 residues. With 1 base removed from V and 2 bases from J, the gap between germline ends came to 12 bases. CDR1 and CDR2 from the germline V gene are LNHNV and YYDKDF (reference sequence). The CDR3 region has the DNA TGTGCCACCAGCAGAGGAGGTAGCGGTCCCTACGAGCAGTACTTC. Its protein is CATSRGGSGPYEQYF. Complete variable domain (other parts from reference TRBV15 and TRBJ2-7): DAMVIQNPRYQVTQFGKPVTLSCSQTLNHNVMYWYQQKSSQAPKLLFHYYDKDFNNEADTPDNFQSRRPNTSFCFLDIRSPGLGDTAMYLCATSRGGSGPYEQYFGPGTRLTVT.

This chain joins TRBV6-7 and TRBJ2-1, with TRBD2 matching 10 bases. TRBV6-7 is an ORF, and what it does is uncertain. V was clipped by 7 bases and J by 2 bases; unmatched bases: 14. This CDR3 has 18 amino acids. CDR3 DNA: TGTGCCAGCAAGGAGGCACTAGCGGGATGCGGTACCTACAATGAGCAGTTCTTC. Amino acid sequence: CASKEALAGCGTYNEQFF.

The J gene is TRBJ2-1, the V gene TRBV4-2; 9 positions agree with TRBD2. The CDR3 contains 16 residues. The V gene end was trimmed by 0 bases and the J gene end by 4 bases; junction bases not matched to a gene: 4. In germline, CDR1 is LGHNA, CDR2 YNFKEQ. The chain's CDR3 is CASSQDPLAGYNEQFF. The CDR3 DNA is TGTGCCAGCAGCCAAGATCCCCTAGCGGGGTACAATGAGCAGTTCTTC.

Only a few counts were recorded for this clone. This chain uses TRBV7-9 with TRBJ2-7; TRBD1 might be the D (6 bases). Germline V gene lookup returns CDR1 SEHNR and CDR2 FQNEAQ (reference sequence). This CDR3 has 15 amino acids. V lost 5 bases to trimming and J lost 1 base, with 15 bases between them. The CDR3 region is CASSNRDARSYEQYF. CDR3 DNA sequence: TGTGCCAGCAGCAACAGGGATGCCCGATCCTACGAGCAGTACTTC.

The chain links TRBV5-1 to TRBJ1-3, with D perhaps TRBD1 (5 bases). The V gene lost 1 base and the J gene lost 4 bases, with 9 bases spanning the gap. Germline loops: CDR1 SGHRS, CDR2 YFSETQ. This CDR3 region has 14 residues. CDR3 loop: CASSLSGAGNTIYF. In nucleotides, the CDR3 is TGCGCCAGCAGCTTGAGCGGGGCCGGAAACACCATATATTTT.